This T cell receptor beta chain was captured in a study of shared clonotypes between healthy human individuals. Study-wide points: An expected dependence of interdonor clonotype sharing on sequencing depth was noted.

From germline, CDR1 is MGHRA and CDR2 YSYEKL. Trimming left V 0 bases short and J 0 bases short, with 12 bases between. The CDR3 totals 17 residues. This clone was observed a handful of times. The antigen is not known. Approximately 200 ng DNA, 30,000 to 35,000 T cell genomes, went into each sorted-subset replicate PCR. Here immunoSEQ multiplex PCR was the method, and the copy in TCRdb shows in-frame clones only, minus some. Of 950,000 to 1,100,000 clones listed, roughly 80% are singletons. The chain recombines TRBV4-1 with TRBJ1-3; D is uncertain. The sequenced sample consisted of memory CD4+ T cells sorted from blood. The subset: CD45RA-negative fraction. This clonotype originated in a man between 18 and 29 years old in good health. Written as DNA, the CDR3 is TGCGCCAGCAGCCAAGAAGGTAGTCTTAGCTCTGGAAACACCATATATTTT. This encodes CASSQEGSLSSGNTIYF.